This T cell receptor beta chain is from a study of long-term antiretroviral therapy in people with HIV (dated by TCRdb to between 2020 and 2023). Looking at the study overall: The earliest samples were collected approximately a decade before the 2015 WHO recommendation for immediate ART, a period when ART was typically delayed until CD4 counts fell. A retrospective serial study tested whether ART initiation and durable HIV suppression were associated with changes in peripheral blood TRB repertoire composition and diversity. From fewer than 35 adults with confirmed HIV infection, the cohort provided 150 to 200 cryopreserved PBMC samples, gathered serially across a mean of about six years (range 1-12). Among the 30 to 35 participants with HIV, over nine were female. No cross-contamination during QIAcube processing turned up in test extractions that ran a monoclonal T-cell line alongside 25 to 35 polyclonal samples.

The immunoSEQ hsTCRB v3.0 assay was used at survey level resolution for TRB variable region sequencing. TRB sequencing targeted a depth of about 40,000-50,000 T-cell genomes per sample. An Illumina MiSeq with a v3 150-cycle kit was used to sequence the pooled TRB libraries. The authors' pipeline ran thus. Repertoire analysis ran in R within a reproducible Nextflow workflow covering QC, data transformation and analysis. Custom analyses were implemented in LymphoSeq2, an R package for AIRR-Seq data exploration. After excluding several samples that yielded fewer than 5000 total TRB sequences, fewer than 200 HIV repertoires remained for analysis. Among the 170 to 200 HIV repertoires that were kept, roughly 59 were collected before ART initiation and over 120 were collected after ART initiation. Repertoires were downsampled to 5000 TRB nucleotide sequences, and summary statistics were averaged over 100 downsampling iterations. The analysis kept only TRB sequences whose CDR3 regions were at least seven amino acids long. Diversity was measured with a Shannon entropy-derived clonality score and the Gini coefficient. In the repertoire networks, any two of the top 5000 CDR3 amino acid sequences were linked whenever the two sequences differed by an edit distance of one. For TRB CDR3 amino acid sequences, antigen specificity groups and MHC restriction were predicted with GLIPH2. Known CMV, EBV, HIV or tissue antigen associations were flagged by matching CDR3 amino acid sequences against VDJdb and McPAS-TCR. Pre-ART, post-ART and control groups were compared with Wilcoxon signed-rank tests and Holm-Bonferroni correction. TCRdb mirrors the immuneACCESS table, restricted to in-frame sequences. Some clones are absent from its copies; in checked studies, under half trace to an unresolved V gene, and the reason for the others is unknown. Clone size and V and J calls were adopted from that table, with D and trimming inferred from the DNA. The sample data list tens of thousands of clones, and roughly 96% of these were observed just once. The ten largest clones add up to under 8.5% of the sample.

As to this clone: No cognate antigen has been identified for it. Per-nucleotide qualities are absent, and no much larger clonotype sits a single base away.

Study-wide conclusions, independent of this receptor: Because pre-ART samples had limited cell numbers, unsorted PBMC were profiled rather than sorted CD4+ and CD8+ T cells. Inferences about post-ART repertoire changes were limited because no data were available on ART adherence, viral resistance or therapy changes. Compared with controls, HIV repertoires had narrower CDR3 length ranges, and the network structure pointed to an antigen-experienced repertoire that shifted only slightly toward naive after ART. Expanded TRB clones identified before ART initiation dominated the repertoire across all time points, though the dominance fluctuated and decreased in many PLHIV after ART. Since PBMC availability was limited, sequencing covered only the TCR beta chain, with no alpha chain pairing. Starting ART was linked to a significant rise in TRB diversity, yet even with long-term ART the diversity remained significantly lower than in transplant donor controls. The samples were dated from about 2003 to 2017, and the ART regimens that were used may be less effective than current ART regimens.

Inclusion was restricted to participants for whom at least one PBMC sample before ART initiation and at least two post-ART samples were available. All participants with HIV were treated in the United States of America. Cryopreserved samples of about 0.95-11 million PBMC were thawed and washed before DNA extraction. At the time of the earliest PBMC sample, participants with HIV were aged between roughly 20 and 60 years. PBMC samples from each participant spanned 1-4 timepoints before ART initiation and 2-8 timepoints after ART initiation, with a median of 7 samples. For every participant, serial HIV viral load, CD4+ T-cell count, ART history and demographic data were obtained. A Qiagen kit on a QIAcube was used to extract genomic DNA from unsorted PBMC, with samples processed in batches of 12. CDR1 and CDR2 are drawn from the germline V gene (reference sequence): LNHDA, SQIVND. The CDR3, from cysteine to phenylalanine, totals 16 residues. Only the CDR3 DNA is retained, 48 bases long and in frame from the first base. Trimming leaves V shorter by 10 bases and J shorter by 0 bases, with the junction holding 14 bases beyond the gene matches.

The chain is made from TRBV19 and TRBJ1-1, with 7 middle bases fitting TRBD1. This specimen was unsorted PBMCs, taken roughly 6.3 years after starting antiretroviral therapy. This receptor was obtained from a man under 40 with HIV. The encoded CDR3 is CATSQGTANLNTEAFF. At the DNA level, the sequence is TGTGCCACTTCCCAGGGGACAGCCAACCTGAACACTGAAGCTTTCTTT.